This TCR beta chain originates from a study of control samples from healthy donors and cancer patients. TCRdb keeps only in-frame clones here, not all; method: immunoSEQ multiplex PCR. This table has around 100,000 clones, about 88% appearing once. Trimming removed 0 bases at V and 0 bases at J, with 9 bases between. From germline, CDR1 is SGHAT and CDR2 FQNNGV. The CDR3 totals 17 residues. Sequenced: blood. This sequence joins TRBV11-2 and TRBJ1-6, with unresolved D. The sequence derives from a woman aged 50 to 65 in good health. The CDR3 DNA reads as TGTGCCAGCAGCTTAGATACCCCGGGCTCCTATAATTCACCCCTCCACTTT. It encodes CASSLDTPGSYNSPLHF. Variable domain in full (rest from reference TRBV11-2 and TRBJ1-6): EAGVAQSPRYKIIEKRQSVAFWCNPISGHATLYWYQQILGQGPKLLIQFQNNGVVDDSQLPKDRFSAERLKGVDSTLKIQPAKLEDSAVYLCASSLDTPGSYNSPLHFGNGTRLTVT.